This passage covers 4 T cell receptor beta chains from one sample sequenced in a study of blood T cell repertoires in COVID-19. Sequenced by immunoSEQ multiplex PCR; TCRdb stores in-frame clones only, minus some. The sample has more than 150,000 clones, 82% seen once. Sequenced input: PBMCs or T cells enriched from blood (not recorded which). The origin of the receptors is a man aged 40-49 years who had recovered from COVID-19.

CDR3 coding DNA: TGTGCCAGCAGCTTAGCCCTAACAGGGAACACCATATATTTT. This gives the protein CASSLALTGNTIYF. The rearrangement joins TRBV11-2 to TRBJ1-3, with D possibly TRBD1 on 6 matching bases. V was cut by 1 base and J by 7 bases, with 11 bases left in between. The CDR3 covers 14 residues. CDR1 and CDR2 from the germline V gene are SGHAT and FQNNGV. Supplemented by reference TRBV11-2 and TRBJ1-3, the full variable domain reads EAGVAQSPRYKIIEKRQSVAFWCNPISGHATLYWYQQILGQGPKLLIQFQNNGVVDDSQLPKDRFSAERLKGVDSTLKIQPAKLEDSAVYLCASSLALTGNTIYFGEGSWLTVV.

This rearrangement joins TRBV6-1 to TRBJ1-5, with TRBD1 as a possible D gene (6 bases). This CDR3 spans 16 amino acids. V gave up 2 bases and J gave up 3 bases, with 14 bases separating them. CDR1 is MNHNS and CDR2 is SASEGT in the germline V gene. In DNA, the CDR3 is TGTGCCAGCAGTGAATCCTCAGGGGCCATCAATCAGCCCCAGCATTTT. Translating gives CASSESSGAINQPQHF.

This chain uses TRBV28 with TRBJ2-7, with TRBD2 identical over 12 bases. Looked up from germline, CDR1 is MDHEN and CDR2 is SYDVKM. The J segment lost 1 base and the V segment lost 2 bases, leaving 3 bases of the junction unmatched. The CDR3 extends over 16 amino acids. CDR3 sequence (DNA): TGTGCCAGCAGTTTACAAGGGACTAGCGGGTCCTACGAGCAGTACTTC. Its protein product is CASSLQGTSGSYEQYF.

CDR3 nucleotides: TGCAGCGTTTCCGCTGGACAGGATCAGCCCCAGCATTTT. It yields the protein CSVSAGQDQPQHF. The gene calls are TRBV29-1 and TRBJ1-5; 7 bases map to TRBD1. The CDR3 length is 13 residues. The trim removed 5 bases at V and 5 bases at J, leaving 6 bases unmatched. From germline, CDR1 is SQVTM and CDR2 ANQGSEA.